The 2 T cell receptor beta chains given below trace back to one sample, sequenced in a study of persistence of HIV-infected CD4 T cells. These receptors have no known antigen. The libraries were made with immunoSEQ version 4 in survey mode. Here immunoSEQ multiplex PCR was the method, and the copy in TCRdb shows in-frame clones only, minus some. Here the sample spans tens of thousands of clones, about nine tenths being singletons. Anti-CD3/anti-CD28 beads served as a nonspecific positive control stimulus. Sorting of responding CD4+ T cells relied on upregulated CD40 ligand together with CD69. This material consisted of CD4+ T cells sorted from PBMCs after 18-hour stimulation, taken from a patient who received antiretroviral therapy. The receptors were sampled from an adult woman with HIV who was CMV-seropositive.

This clone was counted a few times. V and J are TRBV5-1 and TRBJ2-7, with unresolved D. Germline V CDR1 and CDR2: SGHRS, YFSETQ. Trimming left V 0 bases short and J 2 bases short, with 12 bases between. There are 15 residues in the CDR3. The CDR3 reads CASSLEAGLTYEQYF. CDR3 coding DNA: TGCGCCAGCAGCTTGGAGGCAGGTCTTACCTACGAGCAGTACTTC.

This chain joins TRBV23-1 and TRBJ1-5, with 7 bases identical to TRBD1. TRBV23-1 is marked as an open reading frame, function uncertain. V lost 3 bases to trimming and J lost 0 bases; unmatched junction nucleotides: 17. The CDR3 is made up of 20 amino acids. CDR3 residues: CASSHLQGLRRWLSNQPQHF. DNA for the CDR3: TGCGCCAGCAGTCACCTACAGGGGTTGAGGCGTTGGCTTAGCAATCAGCCCCAGCATTTT.